These T cell receptor beta chains were read from a single sample in a study of OX40 agonist ivuxolimab in advanced cancers. The data were produced by immunoSEQ multiplex PCR, yet TCRdb's version contains in-frame clones alone and is incomplete. The table has fewer than 85,000 clones, more than 75% seen once; the top ten hold under 0.85%. The source was CD4+ or CD8+ T cells sorted from blood, collected in a trial of the OX40 agonist ivuxolimab. The receptor set was obtained from an adult with an advanced solid tumor such as melanoma, head and neck, liver or kidney cancer. Both conserved end residues are part of each CDR3. A D gene is named only where the DNA matches it firmly. Rows give clone size only sometimes, using once, few, many, or a class for an expanded clone.

.,.,TRBV6-5,TRBJ1-2,TGTGCCAGCAGTTACTCGACGACAGCCGCTAACTATGGCTACACCTTC,CASSYSTTAANYGYTF
once,.,TRBV16,TRBJ1-5,TGTGCCAGCAGCCAAGAAATTGTTTATAGCAATCAGCCCCAGCATTTT,CASSQEIVYSNQPQHF
.,TRBD1,TRBV2,TRBJ1-2,TGTGCCAGCAGGGGGACAGGGGGTCCCCCCTATGGCTACACCTTC,CASRGTGGPPYGYTF
once,.,TRBV19,TRBJ2-4,TGTGCCAGTAGTGCGGCCCTCCCAAAAAACATTCAGTACTTC,CASSAALPKNIQYF
once,.,TRBV21-1,TRBJ1-2,TGTGCCAGCAGCAAAGTTTGGGCGGGACCTAGAGGTGGCTACACCTTC,CASSKVWAGPRGGYTF
.,.,TRBV6-6,TRBJ1-2,TGTGCCAGCAGGACGGTTAATGGCTACACCTTC,CASRTVNGYTF
.,TRBD1,TRBV11-1,TRBJ2-7,TGTGCCAGCAGCCCGGACAGGAGCCACGAGCAGTACTTC,CASSPDRSHEQYF
.,TRBD1,TRBV27,TRBJ1-1,TGTGCCAGCAGTCCCCTGGCAGGGGGCCTCACTGAAGCTTTCTTT,CASSPLAGGLTEAFF
.,.,TRBV4-1,TRBJ2-4,TGCGCCAGCAGCCAGCCAGGGATAGCCAAAAACATTCAGTACTTC,CASSQPGIAKNIQYF
.,.,TRBV4-1,TRBJ2-7,TGCGCCAGCAGCCAAGTGACAGGTGGCGAGCAGTACTTC,CASSQVTGGEQYF
.,.,TRBV5-1,TRBJ2-5,TGCGCCAGCAGCTCGACAGGAGCCTTACAAGAGACCCAGTACTTC,CASSSTGALQETQYF
few,.,TRBV5-1,TRBJ1-1,TGCGCCAGCAGCTCGGGATTGGGAAACACTGAAGCTTTCTTT,CASSSGLGNTEAFF
.,TRBD1,TRBV7-9,TRBJ1-5,TGTGCCAGCAGCTCTCCGGGACAGCGTTCCGATCAGCCCCAGCATTTT,CASSSPGQRSDQPQHF
.,.,TRBV6-1,TRBJ1-1,TGTGCCAGCAGGGGACTGCGAGTGAGCACTGAAGCTTTCTTT,CASRGLRVSTEAFF
.,TRBD2,TRBV2,TRBJ2-5,TGTGCCAGCAGTGAAGCGGGTCTAGCGGGAACAGAGACCCAGTACTTC,CASSEAGLAGTETQYF
.,.,TRBV19,TRBJ2-3,TGTGCCAGTAGCCTGGGCGGTGAGAAAACAGATACGCAGTATTTT,CASSLGGEKTDTQYF
.,TRBD1,TRBV10-3,TRBJ1-5,TGTGCCATCAGTGGCGGGACAGGGGGGGTCAATCAGCCCCAGCATTTT,CAISGGTGGVNQPQHF
.,.,TRBV18,TRBJ1-4,TGTGCCACCGGCGGGGCTAATGAAAAACTGTTTTTT,CATGGANEKLFF
.,.,TRBV29-1,TRBJ2-5,TGCAGCGTGGGGGACAAGAAAGAGACCCAGTACTTC,CSVGDKKETQYF
.,.,TRBV27,TRBJ2-7,TGTGCCAGCAGCTTCGTCGTGCAAGTCTACGAGCAGTACTTC,CASSFVVQVYEQYF
.,TRBD2,TRBV7-9,TRBJ2-1,TGTGCCAGCAGCTTAGCGGCTAGCGGGGAGGGGGAGCAGTTCTTC,CASSLAASGEGEQFF
.,.,TRBV4-1,TRBJ2-4,TGCGCCAGCAGCCAAGACCAGGACAAGTTAAGGGACATTCAGTACTTC,CASSQDQDKLRDIQYF
.,TRBD1,TRBV7-9,TRBJ1-6,TGTGCCAGCAGCCTTGACAGGGCCCCTTCCTATAATTCACCCCTCCACTTT,CASSLDRAPSYNSPLHF
.,.,TRBV19,TRBJ2-1,TGTGCCAGTAGTATACTCCAGAGCTCCTACAATGAGCAGTTCTTC,CASSILQSSYNEQFF
once,TRBD2,TRBV7-2,TRBJ2-3,TGTGCCAGCAGCTCAAAGCGGGGCCGGGCAGATACGCAGTATTTT,CASSSKRGRADTQYF
.,TRBD2,TRBV18,TRBJ2-1,TGTGCCAGCTCAGGGGCTAGCGGGAGGGCCGATGAGCAGTTCTTC,CASSGASGRADEQFF
.,TRBD2,TRBV18,TRBJ2-2,TGTGCCAGCTCACGACTAGCGGGAGGGCGGACCGGGGAGCTGTTTTTT,CASSRLAGGRTGELFF
.,.,TRBV5-6,TRBJ2-7,TGTGCCAGCAGCTCGTATCGGGAGTCGGCCTACGAGCAGTACTTC,CASSSYRESAYEQYF
.,.,TRBV13,TRBJ2-2,TGTGCCAGCAGCCCTCCGGGGACCGGGGAGCTGTTTTTT,CASSPPGTGELFF
.,TRBD1,TRBV30,TRBJ1-1,TGTGCCTGGAGACGGACAGGGGGCTGGACTGAAGCTTTCTTT,CAWRRTGGWTEAFF
once,.,TRBV30,TRBJ1-2,TGTGCCTGGTCCCGGGAGTGGCCGGAGGGCTATGGCTACACCTTC,CAWSREWPEGYGYTF
.,.,TRBV15,TRBJ1-1,TGTGCCACCAGGAAGCAGGGAAACGCTGAAGCTTTCTTT,CATRKQGNAEAFF
.,TRBD1,TRBV18,TRBJ2-2,TGTGCCAGCTCACCTTCCGGGACAGGGGGCACCGGGGAGCTGTTTTTT,CASSPSGTGGTGELFF
.,.,TRBV5-1,TRBJ1-1,TGCGCCAGCAGCCCCGGGACGGGGAACGCTGAAGCTTTCTTT,CASSPGTGNAEAFF
.,TRBD1,TRBV19,TRBJ1-2,TGTGCCAGTACTTCGTCGGGACAGGGGAACTATGGCTACACCTTC,CASTSSGQGNYGYTF
.,TRBD1,TRBV5-8,TRBJ1-2,TGTGCCAGCAGCCGACAGACAGGGCTTACCCCTGGCTACACCTTC,CASSRQTGLTPGYTF
few,TRBD1,TRBV28,TRBJ1-3,TGTGCCAGCAGTTTAGGGGGACAGGGAATGGGTGGAAACACCATATATTTT,CASSLGGQGMGGNTIYF
once,.,TRBV14,TRBJ2-7,TGTGCCAGCAGCCAAGCCGGGACGGCGGGCTACGAGCAGTACTTC,CASSQAGTAGYEQYF
.,.,TRBV5-1,TRBJ2-2,TGCGCCAGCAGCTCTAGGGTCACCGGGGAGCTGTTTTTT,CASSSRVTGELFF
.,TRBD2,TRBV6-5,TRBJ2-1,TGTGCCAGCAGTTACTCGGGCCTAGCGGGGTTCAATGAGCAGTTCTTC,CASSYSGLAGFNEQFF
.,TRBD1,TRBV9,TRBJ2-2,TGTGCCAGCAGCGTGGGACAGGGGTACACCGGGGAGCTGTTTTTT,CASSVGQGYTGELFF
.,TRBD2,TRBV5-6,TRBJ2-7,TGTGCCAGCAGCTTGGACCTTAGCGGGAGAGTCTACGAGCAGTACTTC,CASSLDLSGRVYEQYF
.,.,TRBV4-3,TRBJ1-1,TGCGCCAGCAGCTCCCAGTTAGGGAGGATTATAGGGACTGAAGCTTTCTTT,CASSSQLGRIIGTEAFF
few,.,TRBV2,TRBJ1-1,TGTGCCAGCAATCGGGCCTTAGGGACTGAAGCTTTCTTT,CASNRALGTEAFF
.,.,TRBV18,TRBJ1-1,TGTGCCAGCTCACCGGGAGGACAGCTGAACACTGAAGCTTTCTTT,CASSPGGQLNTEAFF
.,TRBD1,TRBV6-5,TRBJ1-4,TGTGCCAGCAGTACGGGACAGGGGGCCGAAAAACTGTTTTTT,CASSTGQGAEKLFF
.,.,TRBV2,TRBJ2-1,TGTGCCGTCCGGGACGCAGACAATGAGCAGTTCTTC,CAVRDADNEQFF
.,TRBD2,TRBV19,TRBJ2-4,TGTGCCAGTATGGGGGGGGCCAAAAACATTCAGTACTTC,CASMGGAKNIQYF
few,.,TRBV10-3,TRBJ1-6,TGTGCCATCAGCCCAGGGTTAGGTTCACCCCTCCACTTT,CAISPGLGSPLHF
.,.,TRBV28,TRBJ1-1,TGTGCCAGCAGTTTATGGACAATGGGGGGGAGCACTGAAGCTTTCTTT,CASSLWTMGGSTEAFF
.,TRBD2,TRBV6-1,TRBJ2-2,TGTGCCAGCAGTGAGGCCCCCGGGACTAGCGGGACCGGGGAGCTGTTTTTT,CASSEAPGTSGTGELFF
.,TRBD2,TRBV28,TRBJ2-6,TGTGCCAGCAGCGGGGGGCTAGCGGGGATGTCTGGGGCCAACGTCCTGACTTTC,CASSGGLAGMSGANVLTF
once,.,TRBV28,TRBJ1-5,TGTGCCAGCAGTTTCCCGGGGAGTACACAGCCCCAGCATTTT,CASSFPGSTQPQHF